Sequencing of this T cell receptor beta chain was carried out in a study of shared clonotypes between healthy human individuals (dated by TCRdb to 2018 to 2021). In the study overall: The cohort comprised two women and a few men aged 18 to 49 years. To estimate repertoire size and how much clonotype sharing occurs between individuals, the study deeply sequenced the blood TCR repertoires of several healthy adults. Libraries were prepared and TCR repertoires were sequenced by different laboratories using diverse techniques, in order to increase sequencing depth and limit assay-specific biases. Per donor, leukapheresis produced somewhere between about 0.85 and 10 billion PBMCs.

What the research found in general, with its limitations: Pairwise subsampling indicated that sequencing depth was expected to affect the degree of clonotype sharing among donors. Sampling was limited to blood, and TCR repertoires in tissue likely differ from TCR repertoires in blood. Because the study included a small number of donors, the genetic and exposure-history diversity represented was limited.

Using the deep immunoSEQ assay, multiplex PCR amplified TCR CDR3 regions from genomic DNA. Extracted genomic DNA from each cell subset was spread evenly across all wells of several immunoSEQ 96-well plates, with each plate serving as a replicate. For unsorted PBMC, approximately 300 ng of genomic DNA, equivalent to approximately 30,000 T cell genomes, went into each replicate PCR. Unsorted PBMC genomic DNA was sequenced across ten immunoSEQ deep assay plates. Purified libraries were measured with a Qubit 3.0 fluorometer, size-checked on a Bioanalyzer 2100, and measured again with the KAPA Library Quantification kit. Every immunoSEQ 96-well plate was sequenced on a separate single-read 150-cycle Illumina NextSeq 550 flow cell. The source study handled its data this way. The immunoSEQ output contained only junctional sequences without quality scores, so filtering could not match that applied to full-length reads. To assign V/J genes and CDR3, sequences were annotated against IMGT germline references using PyIR, a Python wrapper for IgBLAST v1.9. Reads were filtered out if the reads had weak V/J assignments (E-value above 1e-6), no CDR3, stop codons, out-of-frame junctions, or ambiguous translated residues. A V3J clonotype was defined by an identical inferred V gene, J gene, and CDR3 amino acid sequence. Percentage overlap between repertoires was calculated by dividing the number of shared unique clonotypes by the size of the smaller repertoire. RTK rarefaction, the Chao1 estimator, and Recon v2.1 estimates of unobserved clonotypes were used to assess repertoire richness. In its TCRdb copy, this immuneACCESS table keeps in-frame sequences only and misses some clones. Where compared with another copy, unresolved V genes explain less than half of these, and the others have no known cause. The V and J calls and clone size come from that table; D and trimming were worked out from the DNA. The table for this sample lists about 560,000 clones; around three quarters of them were counted only once. The ten largest clones add up to more than 10% of the sample.

The donors were healthy, HIV-negative adults who had no recently reported acute infections or vaccinations. Every donor was a Caucasian adult living in Nashville, Tennessee, USA. For unsorted samples, roughly 91 million PBMCs were counted, and genomic DNA was extracted using the QIAamp DNA Blood Mini kit. Blood was collected by leukapheresis, and PBMCs were isolated by Ficoll-Histopaque density gradient centrifugation and then cryopreserved in liquid nitrogen vapor phase. V loses 0 bases at its end and J loses 4 bases; junction bases beyond the gene matches: 9. Spanning cysteine to phenylalanine, the CDR3 consists of 19 amino acids. Of the read, only the CDR3 DNA is kept; its 57 bases are in frame from base 1. Looking up the germline V gene yields CDR1 LGHNA and CDR2 YSLEER. Notes on this clone: What this receptor recognizes is not known. Base qualities are not at hand, and no much larger clone is one base apart.

The clonotype originates from a woman between 40 and 55 years old in good health. Some clones in this sample may be carry-over from other donors' samples. The V gene is TRBV4-3 and the J gene is TRBJ2-3; 14 nucleotides in the junction match TRBD2. Sequenced sample: PBMCs. The CDR3 region has the sequence CASSQEGPGLAGVADTQYF. The sequence in DNA is TGCGCCAGCAGCCAAGAGGGTCCGGGACTAGCGGGAGTTGCAGATACGCAGTATTTT.